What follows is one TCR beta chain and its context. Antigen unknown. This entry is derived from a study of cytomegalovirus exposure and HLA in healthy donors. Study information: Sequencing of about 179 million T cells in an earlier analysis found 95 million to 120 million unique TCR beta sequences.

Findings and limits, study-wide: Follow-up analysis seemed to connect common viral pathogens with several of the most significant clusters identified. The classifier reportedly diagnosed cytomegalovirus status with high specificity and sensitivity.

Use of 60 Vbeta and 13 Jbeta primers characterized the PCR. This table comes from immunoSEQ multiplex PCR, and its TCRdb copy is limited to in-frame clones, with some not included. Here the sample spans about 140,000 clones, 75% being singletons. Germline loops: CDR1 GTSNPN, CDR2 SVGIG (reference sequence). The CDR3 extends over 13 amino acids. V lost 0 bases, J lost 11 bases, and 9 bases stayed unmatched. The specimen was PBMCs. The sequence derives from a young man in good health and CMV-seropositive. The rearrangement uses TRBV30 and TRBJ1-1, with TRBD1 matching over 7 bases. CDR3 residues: CAWSVQGRGSAFF. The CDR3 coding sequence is TGTGCCTGGAGTGTACAAGGCAGGGGGTCGGCTTTCTTT.